The clone carrying this TCR beta chain has only one observation. Its antigen remains unidentified. The CDR3 is 13 residues long. Germline V gene lookup returns CDR1 SGHRS and CDR2 YFSETQ. V lost 0 bases and J 8 bases, leaving 6 bases between the germline ends. This entry comes from a study of shared clonotypes between healthy human individuals. Study summary: Donor composition was two women and three men, aged 18 to 49. Notes on the study in general: When naive CD4 clonotypes were compared across a few donors, around 4.6% were shared.

Repertoires were generated with immunoSEQ multiplex PCR, while TCRdb's copy carries only in-frame clones and drops some. In the table there are roughly 1,100,000 clones, 60% to 80% of which are singletons. The sequencing input was memory CD4+ T cells sorted from blood. The subset was: CD45RA-negative fraction. The TCR comes from a man aged 18 to 30 in good health. V usage is TRBV5-1 and J usage is TRBJ1-6; D unclear. This chain's CDR3 is CASSLAGDSPLHF. The CDR3 DNA follows: TGCGCCAGCAGCTTGGCCGGAGATTCACCCCTCCACTTT.